The source of this TCR beta chain is a study of response to subunit inactivated influenza vaccine. The study, taken as a whole, reports: Few additional T cells are recruited per seasonal influenza vaccination, authors suggested.

The CDR3 length is 13 residues. V shed 5 bases, J shed 7 bases, and the junction held 5 bases outside the gene matches. Germline assignment: CDR1 SGHVS and CDR2 FQNEAQ. Via MiXCR, TCRdb re-called the RT-PCR reads, giving one row per CDR3 protein. The sample shows 500,000 to 550,000 distinct CDR3 sequences, 6% to 9% of them seen only once. For this clonotype: Its antigen is unknown.

This chain joins TRBV7-8 and TRBJ1-5; 7 bases map to TRBD1. The clonotype was recovered from a man between 50 and 69 years old who received an inactivated influenza vaccine. The starting material was PBMCs from blood, obtained roughly 24 months after vaccination. CDR3 sequence reads: CASSMDRTQPQHF. Here the CDR3 DNA reads TGTGCCAGCAGCATGGACAGGACCCAGCCCCAGCATTTT.